This T cell receptor (beta chain) originates from a study of T-cell reconstitution after alpha-beta-depleted transplantation in children. Germline CDR1 and CDR2: SQVTM and ANQGSEA. The CDR3 loop spans 14 amino acids. Trimming took 6 bases from V and 7 from J, leaving 19 bases between them. Unique molecular identifiers were built into the TCRbeta library. TCRdb used MiXCR to reprocess the PCR reads, holding one entry per CDR3 protein. The sample shows about 600,000 distinct CDR3 sequences, over 9.5% of them seen only once. The receptor was isolated from a human donor who donated a stem cell graft to a child with acute myeloid leukemia. The rearrangement links TRBV29-1 to TRBJ2-1; tentative D call: TRBD2 (6 bases). Source: PBMCs from the stem cell graft donor, taken from the stem cell graft. The CDR3 protein is CSVGLGGGLNEQFF. DNA of the CDR3: TGCAGCGTCGGACTTGGAGGAGGGCTAAATGAGCAGTTCTTC.